This entry lists 17 T cell receptor beta chains sequenced from one sample in a study. Treg sorting used a CD4+CD25+CD127-/low gate. TCRdb used MiXCR to reprocess the 5' RACE reads, holding one entry per CDR3 protein. The repertoire consists of around 55,000 distinct CDR3 sequences, with about 20% occurring once and the leading ten covering 3% to 4%. Sequencing was performed on tumor-infiltrating Tregs sorted from the breast tumor. These receptors were taken from a female donor with breast cancer.

V and J are TRBV7-3 and TRBJ2-3, with 9 bases lining up with TRBD2. The germline CDR1 and CDR2 sequences are SGHTA and FQGTGA. The CDR3 sequence is 15 residues long. The J segment lost 7 bases and the V segment lost 5 bases, leaving 10 bases of the junction unmatched. CDR3 nucleotides: TGTGCCAGCAGCGCGGGAGGGACACAGGAGAATACGCAGTATTTT. This codes for CASSAGGTQENTQYF.

This clonotype was counted between two and nine times. This rearrangement joins TRBV2 to TRBJ2-7; D may be TRBD1 (5 bases). Germline lookup yields CDR1 SNHLY and CDR2 FYNNEI. The CDR3 contains 12 residues. The V and J ends lost 3 bases and 3 bases respectively, with 6 bases between them. CDR3 protein: CASSEDNYEQYF. The CDR3 DNA follows: TGTGCCAGCAGTGAGGACAACTACGAGCAGTACTTC.

This clonotype was picked up a small number of times. The chain uses TRBV12-3 or TRBV12-4 and TRBJ2-1; TRBD2 matches at 10 bases. The CDR3 sequence is 15 residues long. Trimming cost V 6 bases and J 7 bases; bases outside gene matches: 9. The CDR3 coding sequence is TGTGCCAGCAGCCCCGCAGCGGGAGGGAGGAATGAGCAGTTCTTC. As protein: CASSPAAGGRNEQFF.

Concerning this clonotype: A single base separates this from a much larger clone, so it may be a read error. The chain is built from TRBV4-1 and TRBJ1-2; 9 positions agree with TRBD1. Germline CDR1 is MGHRA and CDR2 is YSYEKL. The CDR3 is 14 residues long. Germline trimming cut 4 bases from V and 9 bases from J; bases unmatched to any gene: 9. CDR3 residues: CASSRGGQGYCYTF. The CDR3 DNA reads as TGCGCCAGCAGCCGGGGGGGACAGGGATATTGCTACACCTTC.

This chain uses TRBV27 with TRBJ1-1; no definite D call. This CDR3 region has 14 residues. The germline gives CDR1 MNHEY, CDR2 SMNVEV (reference sequence). Trimming took off 0 bases at V and 0 bases at J, with 5 bases between the two ends. The CDR3 here is CASSLSWMNTEAFF. As DNA, the CDR3 is TGTGCCAGCAGTTTATCTTGGATGAACACTGAAGCTTTCTTT.

This chain links TRBV6-5 with TRBJ2-7, with D tentatively TRBD1 (7 bases). With 5 bases removed from V and 7 bases from J, the gap between germline ends came to 15 bases. Per the germline V gene, CDR1 is MNHEY and CDR2 is SVGAGI. The CDR3 runs 13 residues. The DNA of the CDR3 is TGTGCCAGCAGTACCACGACAGGGAGGGAGCAGTACTTC. Translation gives CASSTTTGREQYF.

This sequence joins TRBV12-3 or TRBV12-4 and TRBJ2-1; tentative D call: TRBD2 (5 bases). The CDR3 spans 13 residues. V was cut by 5 bases and J by 9 bases, with 14 bases left in between. CDR3 amino acids: CASSLHPRVEQFF. The CDR3 bases are TGTGCCAGCAGTCTCCACCCGAGGGTTGAGCAGTTCTTC.

This clonotype was seen many times. The V and J genes are TRBV20-1 and TRBJ1-1, with 8 bases aligning to TRBD1. The CDR3 consists of 15 residues. V shed 3 bases and J 6 bases; nucleotides not matched to a gene: 12. Germline CDR1 reads DFQATT; CDR2 reads SNEGSKA (reference sequence). Written as DNA, the CDR3 is TGCAGTGCTAGGCAAACAGGGGGTCGGATCCCTGAAGCTTTCTTT. It yields the protein CSARQTGGRIPEAFF.

This clonotype showed up just a few times. The chain combines TRBV7-2 with TRBJ1-3; 11 bases match TRBD1. The V and J ends lost 4 bases and 4 bases, in that order; junction bases with no gene match: 6. The germline CDR1 and CDR2 sequences are SGHTA and FQGNSA. This CDR3 spans 16 amino acids. This CDR3 is CASSSGQGARGNTIYF. The CDR3 DNA is TGTGCCAGCAGCTCCGGACAGGGGGCGCGAGGAAACACCATATATTTT.

This clonotype came up many times. V gene TRBV10-1 combines with J gene TRBJ2-1; D ambiguous. Trimming stripped 2 bases from V and 5 bases from J, with 10 bases between. CDR1 is WNHNN and CDR2 is SYGVQD in the germline V gene (reference sequence). The CDR3 is 14 residues long. CDR3 loop: CASSEDGANNEQFF. CDR3 DNA: TGCGCCAGCAGTGAGGATGGTGCGAACAATGAGCAGTTCTTC.

The chain joins TRBV7-8 to TRBJ1-5, with TRBD1 identical over 10 bases. The CDR3 runs 19 residues. Per germline, CDR1 SGHVS and CDR2 FQNEAQ. J gave up 6 bases and V 4 bases, and 18 bases lay outside the gene matches. This CDR3 is CASSSTYYPGQGFGQPQHF. CDR3 nucleotide sequence: TGTGCCAGCAGCTCCACATACTATCCGGGACAGGGGTTCGGTCAGCCCCAGCATTTT.

As for this clonotype: Possible read error: a much larger clone is one base away. The V gene is TRBV5-4, the J gene TRBJ2-1; TRBD2 aligns across 9 bases. Germline trimming cut 1 base from V and 8 bases from J; bases unmatched to any gene: 7. The V gene's germline CDR1 is SGHNT and CDR2 YYREEE (reference sequence). The CDR3 has 15 amino acids. The CDR3 reads CASSLRLAENDEQFF. In nucleotides, the CDR3 is TGTGCCAGCAGCTTGCGACTAGCGGAGAACGATGAGCAGTTCTTC.

This clonotype was detected a few times. The J gene is TRBJ2-2, the V gene TRBV5-1; D unclear. Trimming pared 2 bases from V and 5 bases from J, leaving 13 bases between. Germline assignment: CDR1 SGHRS and CDR2 YFSETQ. The CDR3 has 15 amino acids. CDR3 residues: CASSFELIRTGELFF. In DNA form, the CDR3 reads TGCGCCAGCAGCTTCGAACTGATACGGACCGGGGAGCTGTTTTTT.

This clonotype was seen at least ten times. The chain recombines TRBV9 with TRBJ2-6; either TRBD1 or TRBD2 may fit D (6 bases each). V lost 0 bases, J lost 3 bases, and 10 bases lay in between. CDR1 is SGDLS, CDR2 YYNGEE, per germline. CDR3 length equals 16 residues. Written as DNA, the CDR3 is TGTGCCAGCAGCGTAGTAGGGGGGTTTGGGGCCAACGTCCTGACTTTC. Its translation is CASSVVGGFGANVLTF.

There are a few counts of this clonotype. V gene TRBV10-2 combines with J gene TRBJ2-6, with TRBD1 identical over 10 bases. The CDR3 length is 16 residues. V shed 8 bases and J 1 base; nucleotides not matched to a gene: 5. Germline-derived CDR1 and CDR2 are WSHSY and SAAADI. CDR3: CASAEGQGSGANVLTF. As DNA, the CDR3 is TGCGCCAGCGCCGAGGGACAGGGGTCTGGGGCCAACGTCCTGACTTTC.

V is TRBV28 and J is TRBJ2-6; the D is unclear. The CDR3 length is 13 residues. V was clipped by 2 bases and J by 3 bases, with 2 bases between them. CDR1 is MDHEN and CDR2 is SYDVKM in the germline V gene. The DNA of the CDR3 is TGTGCCAGCAGTTTAGATGGGGCCAACGTCCTGACTTTC. This translates into CASSLDGANVLTF.

This clonotype showed up just a few times. CDR3 nucleotides: TGTGCCTGGAGTGTACAATTAAGGAATACGCAGTATTTT. It is translated as CAWSVQLRNTQYF. The chain is built from TRBV30 and TRBJ2-3, with unresolved D. V was shortened by 0 bases and J by 7 bases, with 11 bases between the two germline ends. This CDR3 has 13 residues. The germline CDR1 and CDR2 sequences are GTSNPN and SVGIG (reference sequence).